A single sample is the source of the 5 T cell receptor beta chains below, sequenced in a study of blood T cell repertoires in COVID-19 (dated by TCRdb to the early 2020s). Library preparation used the immunoSEQ multiplex PCR assay. Entries here come from immuneACCESS through TCRdb and include only in-frame sequences with V and J called. Some clones fail to appear in such tables; in the studies checked, an unresolved V gene covers under half of the shortfall, and the cause of the remainder is unknown. The table for this sample lists 200,000 to 250,000 clones; approximately 85% of them were counted only once. The ten largest clones take up under 5% of the sample. The specimen sequenced was peripheral blood. The source is a man between 45 and 60 years old with acute or convalescent COVID-19.

This chain links TRBV18 with TRBJ2-2; no definite D call. The CDR3 contains 17 residues. Germline V CDR1 and CDR2: KGHSH, LQKENI. V was cut by 2 bases and J by 4 bases, with 17 bases left in between. The CDR3 reads CASSPYPGTAGTGELFF. In DNA form, the CDR3 reads TGTGCCAGCTCACCATACCCTGGAACAGCCGGCACCGGGGAGCTGTTTTTT.

This clone was observed a single time. The V and J genes are TRBV6-5 and TRBJ1-2; possible D gene TRBD1, 5 bases. Germline assignment: CDR1 MNHEY and CDR2 SVGAGI. This CDR3 comprises 13 residues. Trimming left V 2 bases short and J 3 bases short, with 7 bases between. The CDR3 reads CASSYDRDYGYTF. The DNA for the CDR3 is TGTGCCAGCAGTTACGACAGAGACTATGGCTACACCTTC.

This clone has only one observation. V and J are TRBV6-1 and TRBJ2-7; the D gene is possibly TRBD1 (5 bases). This CDR3 is built from 15 residues. Trimming left V 3 bases short and J 5 bases short, with 17 bases between. Germline-derived CDR1 and CDR2 are MNHNS and SASEGT. CDR3 in amino acids: CASSDHERGEDEQYF. DNA for the CDR3: TGTGCCAGCAGTGACCATGAAAGGGGCGAAGACGAGCAGTACTTC.

V and J are TRBV6-5 and TRBJ1-2; D is possibly TRBD1 (6 bases). V gave up 6 bases and J gave up 4 bases, with 9 bases separating them. The length of the CDR3 is 12 residues. In germline, CDR1 is MNHEY, CDR2 SVGAGI. CDR3 DNA sequence: TGTGCCAGCAGCCCGGACAGCTATGGCTACACCTTC. Amino acid sequence: CASSPDSYGYTF.

The chain couples TRBV4-1 to TRBJ1-6; D remains ambiguous. Germline values: CDR1 MGHRA, CDR2 YSYEKL. The CDR3 is made up of 18 amino acids. V lost 0 bases, J lost 0 bases, and 12 bases lay in between. The chain's CDR3 is CASSQDPDGSSYNSPLHF. The CDR3, as DNA: TGCGCCAGCAGCCAAGATCCGGATGGGAGCTCCTATAATTCACCCCTCCACTTT.